A single sample is the source of the 27 T cell receptor beta chains below, sequenced in a study of T cells in Graves' hyperthyroidism and ophthalmopathy. Amplified regions were TCR beta CDR3 sequences from RNA transcripts. TCR CDR3 underwent first-round RT-PCR with the HTBI primer set. TCRdb independently ran MiXCR on the multiplex PCR reads; one entry per CDR3 protein. The sample gives fewer than 350,000 distinct CDR3 sequences, around a sixth of which show up once; about 16% is in the top ten. Sequencing was carried out using blood. These TCRs come from a woman between 40 and 55 years old with Graves' ophthalmopathy.

Worth noting for this clonotype: A much larger clonotype is one base distant, so this may be a read error. The chain has TRBV20-1 and TRBJ2-7, with D hard to call. Trimming left V 3 bases short and J 4 bases short, with 16 bases between. Germline V gene sequence: CDR1 DFQATT, CDR2 SNEGSKA (reference sequence). The CDR3 contains 14 residues. CDR3 DNA: TGCAGTGCTAGTACAATGGTGTTGGGGTACGAGCAGTACTTC. As protein: CSASTMVLGYEQYF.

At least ten counts were recorded for this clonotype. This sequence joins TRBV28 and TRBJ1-2, with 7 bases matching TRBD1. The CDR3 length is 17 residues. V lost 5 bases to trimming and J lost 2 bases; unmatched junction nucleotides: 14. Germline CDR1 is MDHEN and CDR2 is SYDVKM. Here the CDR3 reads CASSPADPKQGNYGYTF. For the CDR3, the DNA is TGTGCCAGCAGTCCAGCCGACCCCAAACAGGGGAACTATGGCTACACCTTC.

This clonotype showed up many times. The chain combines TRBV19 with TRBJ2-5, with 9 bases identical to TRBD1. The CDR3 runs 14 residues. J gave up 5 bases and V 1 base, and 2 bases lay outside the gene matches. Germline values: CDR1 LNHDA, CDR2 SQIVND (reference sequence). The CDR3 DNA follows: TGTGCCAGTAGTATAGGACAGGGGGGGGAGACCCAGTACTTC. This codes for CASSIGQGGETQYF.

The chain joins TRBV20-1 to TRBJ2-5; D possibly uses TRBD1 or TRBD2 (7 bases each). V was trimmed by 0 bases and J by 5 bases, leaving 16 bases between them. The length of the CDR3 is 15 residues. Germline V gene data show CDR1 as DFQATT and CDR2 as SNEGSKA (reference sequence). CDR3 coding DNA: TGCAGTGCTAGAGATCTCGGCAGGGGGGGGGAGACCCAGTACTTC. Translated, it gives CSARDLGRGGETQYF.

This clonotype was detected many times. The gene calls are TRBV12-3 or TRBV12-4 and TRBJ1-5; D not resolved. CDR3 length equals 14 residues. V lost 6 bases and J lost 7, with 16 bases in between. CDR3 amino acids: CASSTRAAGQPQHF. The CDR3 bases are TGTGCCAGCAGCACTCGGGCGGCGGGACAGCCCCAGCATTTT.

This clonotype was seen repeatedly, ten times or more. V is TRBV28 and J is TRBJ1-1; TRBD1 is a possible D gene (6 bases). Looked up from germline, CDR1 is MDHEN and CDR2 is SYDVKM. V gave up 2 bases and J gave up 9 bases, with 19 bases separating them. The length of the CDR3 is 15 residues. In DNA form, the CDR3 reads TGTGCCAGCAGTTTAAAGGCGGCAGGGGCCATTAAAGCTTTCTTT. Translated, it gives CASSLKAAGAIKAFF. The full variable domain, in which reference TRBV28 and TRBJ1-1 provide the parts outside the CDR3, is DVKVTQSSRYLVKRTGEKVFLECVQDMDHENMFWYRQDPGLGLRLIYFSYDVKMKEKGDIPEGYSVSREKKERFSLILESASTNQTSMYLCASSLKAAGAIKAFFGQGTRLTVV.

In its sample, this clonotype was seen many times. V and J are TRBV20-1 and TRBJ1-2; D ambiguous. Trimming left V 6 bases short and J 3 bases short, with 11 bases between. The germline V gene encodes CDR1 DFQATT and CDR2 SNEGSKA (reference sequence). This CDR3 spans 12 amino acids. The CDR3 here is CSATDSDYGYTF. CDR3 DNA sequence: TGCAGTGCCACCGACTCAGACTATGGCTACACCTTC.

This clonotype was recorded many times. V usage is TRBV7-3 and J usage is TRBJ2-6, with D unclear. Germline V CDR1 and CDR2: SGHTA, FQGTGA. V dropped 3 bases and J dropped 0 bases, with 3 bases sitting between them. This CDR3 region has 14 residues. The CDR3 DNA reads TGTGCCAGCAGCTTGAACTCTGGGGCCAACGTCCTGACTTTC. Encoded protein: CASSLNSGANVLTF. Full variable domain (outside the CDR3, taken from reference TRBV7-3 and TRBJ2-6): GAGVSQTPSNKVTEKGKYVELRCDPISGHTALYWYRQSLGQGPEFLIYFQGTGAADDSGLPNDRFFAVRPEGSVSTLKIQRTERGDSAVYLCASSLNSGANVLTFGAGSRLTVL.

The CDR3 region is CSVEGEAGGSYEQYF. CDR3 sequence (DNA): TGCAGCGTTGAAGGTGAGGCAGGTGGGTCCTACGAGCAGTACTTC. V usage is TRBV29-1 and J usage is TRBJ2-7, with D uncertain. This CDR3 has 15 residues. V lost 1 base and J lost 1, with 14 bases in between. Germline V lookup: CDR1 SQVTM, CDR2 ANQGSEA.

This clonotype appeared many times. V and J are TRBV7-2 and TRBJ2-5, with D possibly being TRBD2 (5 bases). Germline V CDR1 and CDR2: SGHTA, FQGNSA. The CDR3 runs 16 residues. V gave up 6 bases and J gave up 1 base, with 18 bases separating them. The CDR3 region has the DNA TGTGCCAGCAGAAAAGATCCCGGGAAAGCCCAAGAGACCCAGTACTTC. This encodes CASRKDPGKAQETQYF.

This clonotype was picked up a small number of times. The chain is built from TRBV20-1 and TRBJ2-7; the D gene could be TRBD1 or TRBD2 (5 bases each). Per the germline V gene, CDR1 is DFQATT and CDR2 is SNEGSKA (reference sequence). V lost 5 bases, J lost 6 bases, and 17 bases lay in between. This CDR3 is 13 amino acids long. CDR3 loop: CSAAGLPRGEQYF. CDR3 bases: TGCAGTGCTGCCGGACTCCCTAGGGGCGAGCAGTACTTC.

This clonotype was seen at least ten times. The chain recombines TRBV10-3 with TRBJ2-7; 10 bases are a match to TRBD2. The CDR3 is made up of 14 amino acids. V was pared by 8 bases and J by 3 bases, with 7 bases of the junction left unmatched. Per the germline V gene, CDR1 is ENHRY and CDR2 is SYGVKD. The CDR3 here is CAIRVRTSGYEQYF. Here the CDR3 DNA reads TGTGCCATCCGGGTCCGGACTAGCGGCTACGAGCAGTACTTC.

This clonotype has a count of ten or more. The rearrangement links TRBV19 to TRBJ1-1, with TRBD1 matching 9 bases. The CDR3 length is 16 residues. CDR1 is LNHDA, CDR2 SQIVND, per germline (reference sequence). V shed 7 bases, J shed 1 base, and the junction held 10 bases outside the gene matches. The CDR3 DNA is TGTGCCAGTAACCCGGGACAGGGTTTAAAGAACACTGAAGCTTTCTTT. Translated, it gives CASNPGQGLKNTEAFF.

The V call is TRBV29-1, the J call TRBJ1-5, with D possibly being TRBD1 (6 bases). The J call may be incorrect, as the DNA end agrees better with TRBJ2-3. CDR3 length equals 12 residues. Germline assignment: CDR1 SQVTM and CDR2 ANQGSEA. The CDR3 loop is CSVGGGNQPQYF. The CDR3 DNA is TGCAGCGTTGGTGGGGGCAATCAGCCCCAGTATTTT.

This clonotype showed up many times. V and J are TRBV5-1 and TRBJ2-7, with D uncertain. Between the trimmed V and J ends, which lost 0 bases and 6 bases, there was a span of 13 bases. This CDR3 region has 14 residues. Germline-derived CDR1 and CDR2 are SGHRS and YFSETQ. The CDR3 DNA sequence: TGCGCCAGCAGCTTGGGGATTCTGAAGAGCGAGCAGTACTTC. It encodes CASSLGILKSEQYF. The full variable domain, completed using reference TRBV5-1 and TRBJ2-7, is KAGVTQTPRYLIKTRGQQVTLSCSPISGHRSVSWYQQTPGQGLQFLFEYFSETQRNKGNFPGRFSGRQFSNSRSEMNVSTLELGDSALYLCASSLGILKSEQYFGPGTRLTVT.

This clonotype showed up many times. The V gene is TRBV12-5, the J gene TRBJ2-7; the match to TRBD2 covers 8 bases. V was clipped by 1 base and J by 5 bases; unmatched bases: 10. Germline V gene data show CDR1 as LGHNT and CDR2 as FRNRAP. The CDR3 has 16 amino acids. The CDR3 DNA sequence: TGTGCTAGTGGTTTGGCCCGGGCTAGCGGGCGGAACGAGCAGTACTTC. Translated: CASGLARASGRNEQYF.

This clonotype was counted ten times or more. CDR3 amino acids: CATSSKQGPRTEAFF. In DNA, the CDR3 is TGTGCCACCAGCAGCAAACAGGGCCCGAGGACTGAAGCTTTCTTT. V and J are TRBV15 and TRBJ1-1; possibly TRBD1 for D (6 bases). V lost 3 bases to trimming and J lost 5 bases, with 16 bases between them. This CDR3 contains 15 residues. Germline V gene data show CDR1 as LNHNV and CDR2 as YYDKDF (reference sequence).

The chain links TRBV6-2 or TRBV6-3 to TRBJ1-1, with D unresolved. The germline CDR1 and CDR2 sequences are MNHEY and SVGEGT. The CDR3 spans 13 residues. V was shortened by 9 bases and J by 1 base, with 12 bases between the two germline ends. In nucleotides, the CDR3 is TGTGCCAGTGCCTCGGGTCGGAACACTGAAGCTTTCTTT. It encodes CASASGRNTEAFF.

This clonotype has a count of ten or more. The chain recombines TRBV7-2 with TRBJ2-5, with 9 positions matching TRBD1. Trimming cost V 4 bases and J 4 bases; bases outside gene matches: 4. In germline, CDR1 is SGHTA, CDR2 FQGNSA. This CDR3 spans 14 amino acids. The CDR3 DNA reads TGTGCCAGCAGCTCCACAGGGGGCGGAGAGACCCAGTACTTC. This gives the protein CASSSTGGGETQYF.

This clonotype was seen at least ten times. V is TRBV30 and J is TRBJ1-2; D gene unclear. The V end lost 0 bases, the J end lost 4 bases, and 9 bases lay between the germline ends. The CDR3 runs 13 residues. Per germline, CDR1 GTSNPN and CDR2 SVGIG (reference sequence). CDR3 bases: TGTGCCTGGAGTGTAATATCCGCCTATGGCTACACCTTC. This sequence encodes CAWSVISAYGYTF.

The chain links TRBV6-5 to TRBJ1-1; TRBD1 might be the D (5 bases). V lost 0 bases, J lost 0 bases, and 14 bases lay in between. The length of the CDR3 is 17 residues. CDR1 MNHEY and CDR2 SVGAGI come from the germline V gene. CDR3 bases: TGTGCCAGCAGTTACTCGACTTCCGGGACTATGAACACTGAAGCTTTCTTT. Protein: CASSYSTSGTMNTEAFF.

Many counts were recorded for this clonotype. This sequence joins TRBV27 and TRBJ2-7; D unresolved. The CDR3 loop spans 15 amino acids. CDR1 and CDR2 from the germline V gene are MNHEY and SMNVEV (reference sequence). The ends were cut back, 5 bases at V and 5 bases at J, with 19 bases in the middle. CDR3 region: CASSIHGQEIDEQYF. The CDR3 coding sequence is TGTGCCAGCAGTATACACGGCCAAGAGATCGACGAGCAGTACTTC.

This clonotype was detected many times. V usage is TRBV3-1 and J usage is TRBJ1-5; possibly TRBD1 for D (5 bases). The CDR3 has 15 residues. From germline, CDR1 is LGHDT and CDR2 YNNKEL (reference sequence). Deletions cut 1 base from V and 5 bases from J, with 12 bases between. This chain's CDR3 is CASSQGGAAYQPQHF. The CDR3 DNA sequence: TGTGCCAGCAGCCAAGGAGGGGCAGCGTATCAGCCCCAGCATTTT.

This clonotype was counted ten times or more. The V call is TRBV28, the J call TRBJ2-2; TRBD1 matches at 9 bases. The CDR3 is 16 amino acids. Trimming cost V 1 base and J 4 bases; bases outside gene matches: 4. Germline V gene sequence: CDR1 MDHEN, CDR2 SYDVKM. The CDR3 nucleotides are TGTGCCAGCAGTTTATCCAGGGGACAGGGCACCGGGGAGCTGTTTTTT. Amino acid sequence: CASSLSRGQGTGELFF.

The table lists this clonotype with many counts. V usage is TRBV15 and J usage is TRBJ1-5; 7 bases match TRBD1. J was trimmed by 6 bases and V by 0 bases; bases with no gene match: 14. Per germline, CDR1 LNHNV and CDR2 YYDKDF (reference sequence). The CDR3 totals 18 residues. The CDR3 DNA reads as TGTGCCACCAGCAGAGAGGGGAACACAGGGGTTGGGAGTCAGCCCCAGCATTTT. Translation: CATSREGNTGVGSQPQHF.

The chain couples TRBV6-1 to TRBJ1-2; 10 bases match TRBD1. This CDR3 spans 14 amino acids. V was pared by 4 bases and J by 5 bases, with 4 bases of the junction left unmatched. Germline V gives CDR1 MNHNS, CDR2 SASEGT. This CDR3 reads CASSAGQGEYGYTF. Here the CDR3 DNA reads TGTGCCAGCAGTGCCGGACAGGGGGAGTATGGCTACACCTTC.

CDR3 coding DNA: TGTGCCAGCATCTTGATCGGTAGCAATCAGCCCCAGCATTTT. Its protein is CASILIGSNQPQHF. The chain couples TRBV12-3 or TRBV12-4 to TRBJ1-5; D remains ambiguous. CDR3 length: 14 amino acids. Trimming took 7 bases from V and 0 from J, leaving 10 bases between them.